This passage covers 21 T cell receptor beta chains from one sample sequenced in a study of blood T cell repertoires in COVID-19. The protocol was immunoSEQ multiplex PCR, while the TCRdb copy is restricted to in-frame clones and leaves out a portion. The sample lists about 180,000 clones, roughly nine tenths occurring once. Input material: PBMCs or T cells enriched from blood (not recorded which). The receptor set was obtained from a woman aged 40-49 years with acute COVID-19.

The V call is TRBV5-4, the J call TRBJ1-2; D gene uncertain. Germline assignment: CDR1 SGHNT and CDR2 YYREEE (reference sequence). This CDR3 is 14 amino acids long. V lost 4 bases and J lost 3, with 13 bases in between. The chain's CDR3 is CASSPAGLDYGYTF. The DNA of the CDR3 is TGTGCCAGCAGCCCAGCAGGACTTGACTATGGCTACACCTTC.

V is TRBV18 and J is TRBJ2-5; a weak D match, TRBD2 (5 bases). This CDR3 is built from 13 residues. Germline assignment: CDR1 KGHSH and CDR2 LQKENI. Trimming took 2 bases from V and 5 from J, leaving 9 bases between them. CDR3 bases: TGTGCCAGCTCACCAGGACTGCTGGAGACCCAGTACTTC. Amino acid sequence: CASSPGLLETQYF.

As concerns this clone: Other nucleotide sequences in the sample specify the same CDR3. The rearrangement links TRBV19 to TRBJ2-7, with a weak D call TRBD1 (5 bases). V dropped 8 bases and J dropped 3 bases, with 11 bases sitting between them. The CDR3 spans 12 residues. Germline V CDR1 and CDR2: LNHDA, SQIVND (reference sequence). The CDR3 bases are TGTGCCAGTTCAGGCAGGGACTACGAGCAGTACTTC. This encodes CASSGRDYEQYF.

The V call is TRBV19, the J call TRBJ2-5, with 12 bases fitting TRBD2. The germline V gene encodes CDR1 LNHDA and CDR2 SQIVND (reference sequence). The V and J ends lost 5 bases and 2 bases, in that order; junction bases with no gene match: 9. This CDR3 comprises 17 residues. For the CDR3, the DNA is TGTGCCAGTAGTCGTCTAGCGGGAGGGAGAGCTCAAGAGACCCAGTACTTC. Translation gives CASSRLAGGRAQETQYF.

The chain joins TRBV15 to TRBJ1-1, with TRBD1 as a possible D gene (6 bases). Trimming cost V 8 bases and J 0 bases, with 13 bases left between them. Germline CDR1 is LNHNV and CDR2 is YYDKDF (reference sequence). The CDR3 extends over 14 amino acids. In nucleotides, the CDR3 is TGTGCCACCCGGCCGGGGGGCGTGAACACTGAAGCTTTCTTT. This translates into CATRPGGVNTEAFF.

This clone was seen more than once but under ten times. The V and J genes are TRBV7-2 and TRBJ2-1; TRBD2 aligns across 11 bases. The length of the CDR3 is 19 residues. Germline trimming cut 5 bases from V and 8 bases from J; bases unmatched to any gene: 20. Per germline, CDR1 SGHTA and CDR2 FQGNSA. In nucleotides, the CDR3 is TGTGCCAGCAGCCTTCGTCTCCCGTCTAGCGGGGGGAGGGGAGATGAGCAGTTCTTC. Translated, it gives CASSLRLPSSGGRGDEQFF.

The CDR3 reads CATSSLTSGSAGELFF. CDR3 sequence (DNA): TGTGCCACCAGCAGTCTGACTAGCGGGAGTGCCGGGGAGCTGTTTTTT. V usage is TRBV15 and J usage is TRBJ2-2, with 12 positions matching TRBD2. CDR1 LNHNV and CDR2 YYDKDF come from the germline V gene (reference sequence). The CDR3 sequence is 16 residues long. The trim removed 3 bases at V and 6 bases at J, leaving 5 bases unmatched.

The CDR3 region is CASSQGPTTNQPQHF. In DNA form, the CDR3 reads TGTGCCAGCAGCCAAGGGCCGACTACCAATCAGCCCCAGCATTTT. This chain joins TRBV3-1 (or the pseudogene TRBV3-2) and TRBJ1-5; D gene uncertain. Trimming shortened V by 1 base and J by 3 bases, and 10 bases separated the two germline ends. Germline assignment: CDR1 LGHDT and CDR2 YNNKEL (reference sequence). The CDR3 loop spans 15 amino acids.

The V call is TRBV10-1, the J call TRBJ2-3; 7 nucleotides align to TRBD1. Germline V gives CDR1 WNHNN, CDR2 SYGVQD (reference sequence). V dropped 5 bases and J dropped 4; count of bases not matched to a gene: 9. The CDR3 runs to 15 residues. The CDR3 bases are TGCGCCAGCAGTCCCGGGACAGTGATAGCAGATACGCAGTATTTT. Translated: CASSPGTVIADTQYF.

This clone was recorded a few times. This chain links TRBV6-2 or TRBV6-3 with TRBJ2-1, with a weak D call TRBD2 (6 bases). Trimming shortened V by 6 bases and J by 8 bases, and 11 bases separated the two germline ends. The CDR3 has 12 residues. In germline, CDR1 is MNHEY, CDR2 SVGEGT. This CDR3 is CASSSTRDEQFF. The CDR3 DNA sequence: TGTGCCAGCAGCTCGACTAGAGATGAGCAGTTCTTC.

J is TRBJ1-6 and V is TRBV28, with TRBD1 matching over 10 bases. This CDR3 is built from 15 residues. Unmatched junction bases numbered 4, after V lost 4 bases and J lost 7 bases. CDR1 MDHEN and CDR2 SYDVKM come from the germline V gene. The CDR3 coding sequence is TGTGCCAGCAGTTACCAGACAGGGGGCAATTCACCCCTCCACTTT. Translated, it gives CASSYQTGGNSPLHF. The whole variable domain, remainder taken from reference TRBV28 and TRBJ1-6, is DVKVTQSSRYLVKRTGEKVFLECVQDMDHENMFWYRQDPGLGLRLIYFSYDVKMKEKGDIPEGYSVSREKKERFSLILESASTNQTSMYLCASSYQTGGNSPLHFGNGTRLTVT.

The rearrangement uses TRBV14 and TRBJ1-2; no clear D. The CDR3 length is 13 residues. V dropped 0 bases and J dropped 7 bases, with 9 bases sitting between them. The germline gives CDR1 SGHDN, CDR2 FVKESK. This chain's CDR3 is CASSQEVGLGYTF. DNA of the CDR3: TGTGCCAGCAGCCAAGAGGTCGGTCTTGGCTACACCTTC.

The rearrangement uses TRBV7-6 and TRBJ2-5; D may be TRBD1 (6 bases). V lost 2 bases and J 1 base, leaving 23 bases between the germline ends. CDR3 size: 19 residues. The V gene's germline CDR1 is SGHVS and CDR2 FNYEAQ. CDR3 amino acids: CASSLIPSLAGEFQETQYF. CDR3 DNA sequence: TGTGCCAGCAGCTTAATCCCCAGTTTGGCAGGGGAATTCCAAGAGACCCAGTACTTC.

V and J are TRBV15 and TRBJ1-1; no clear D gene. Per germline, CDR1 LNHNV and CDR2 YYDKDF (reference sequence). There are 13 residues in the CDR3. V was shortened by 0 bases and J by 8 bases, with 10 bases between the two germline ends. CDR3 protein: CATSRDSTVEAFF. The CDR3 DNA reads TGTGCCACCAGCAGAGATTCAACAGTAGAAGCTTTCTTT.

This chain connects TRBV11-2 to TRBJ1-1; TRBD1 matches at 7 bases. Germline-derived CDR1 and CDR2 are SGHAT and FQNNGV. With 7 bases clipped from V and 2 bases from J, the junction kept 7 bases outside the gene matches. The CDR3 has 14 residues. The CDR3 DNA follows: TGTGCCAGCATGAGGGACAGCTATAACACTGAAGCTTTCTTT. This sequence encodes CASMRDSYNTEAFF.

The chain carries TRBV6-5 and TRBJ1-2; the match to TRBD1 covers 8 bases. This CDR3 spans 15 amino acids. CDR1 and CDR2 (germline): MNHEY, SVGAGI. The J segment lost 4 bases and the V segment lost 5 bases, leaving 9 bases of the junction unmatched. Written as DNA, the CDR3 is TGTGCCAGCAGTAGAGACAGGGGAAAAGGCTATGGCTACACCTTC. Its translation is CASSRDRGKGYGYTF.

This clone has a single count. V and J are TRBV2 and TRBJ2-7; D uncertain. Trimming removed 2 bases at V and 7 bases at J, with 15 bases between. Germline V gene sequence: CDR1 SNHLY, CDR2 FYNNEI. This CDR3 is built from 14 residues. CDR3 sequence: CASSESLGPLEQYF. As DNA, the CDR3 is TGTGCCAGCAGTGAAAGTTTGGGCCCCTTGGAGCAGTACTTC.

The chain links TRBV28 to TRBJ2-7, with 8 bases identical to TRBD2. Germline loops: CDR1 MDHEN, CDR2 SYDVKM. CDR3 length: 12 amino acids. Trimming at V came to 6 bases and at J to 6 bases, leaving 4 bases not matched to a gene. In DNA, the CDR3 is TGTGCCAGCAGGCGGGGGGCTCGCGAGCAGTACTTC. Translated, it gives CASRRGAREQYF.

V is TRBV5-1 and J is TRBJ2-1; 13 positions agree with TRBD2. CDR1 and CDR2 (germline): SGHRS, YFSETQ. V gave up 4 bases and J gave up 7 bases; unmatched junction bases: 5. The CDR3 spans 15 residues. This CDR3 is CASSPGTSGANEQFF. As DNA, the CDR3 is TGCGCCAGCAGCCCGGGGACTAGCGGGGCGAATGAGCAGTTCTTC.

This chain connects TRBV5-1 to TRBJ2-1, with D possibly matching TRBD2 (6 bases). This CDR3 comprises 16 residues. The V end was cut by 3 bases, the J end by 0 bases, with 13 bases between. Germline V gene sequence: CDR1 SGHRS, CDR2 YFSETQ. CDR3 sequence (DNA): TGCGCCAGCAGCTCCGGTGGAGCGGGCTCCTACAATGAGCAGTTCTTC. Translated, it gives CASSSGGAGSYNEQFF.

This chain connects TRBV2 to TRBJ1-2; 7 bases map to TRBD1. The CDR3 contains 14 residues. Germline V gene data show CDR1 as SNHLY and CDR2 as FYNNEI. The J segment lost 4 bases and the V segment lost 1 base, leaving 3 bases of the junction unmatched. The CDR3 spells CASSEVTGAYGYTF. CDR3 in DNA: TGTGCCAGCAGTGAAGTCACAGGGGCCTATGGCTACACCTTC.